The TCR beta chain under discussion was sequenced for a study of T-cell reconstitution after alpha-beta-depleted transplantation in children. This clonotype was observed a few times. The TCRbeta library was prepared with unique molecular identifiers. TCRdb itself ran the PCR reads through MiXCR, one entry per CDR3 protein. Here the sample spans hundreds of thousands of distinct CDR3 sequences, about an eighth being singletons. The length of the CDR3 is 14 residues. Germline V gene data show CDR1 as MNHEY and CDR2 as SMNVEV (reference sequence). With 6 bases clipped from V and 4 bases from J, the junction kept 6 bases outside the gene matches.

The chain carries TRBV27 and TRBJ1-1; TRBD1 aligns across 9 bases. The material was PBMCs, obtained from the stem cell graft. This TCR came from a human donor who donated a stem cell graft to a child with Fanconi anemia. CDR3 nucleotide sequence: TGTGCCAGCAGAGTCACAGGGGGCTCCACTGAAGCTTTCTTT. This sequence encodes CASRVTGGSTEAFF.